A single sample gave rise to the 2 T cell receptor beta chains below, sequenced in a study of chronic HIV infection and antiretroviral therapy. MiXCR was run by TCRdb on the 5' RACE reads, yielding one entry per CDR3 protein. The data show approximately 40,000 distinct CDR3 sequences, roughly 8.8% seen once. Sequenced material: peripheral blood. The receptors shown here come from an adult who had HIV and had not received antiretroviral therapy, or was an uninfected healthy control (not recorded which).

The sample holds many counts of this clonotype. The chain links TRBV3-1 to TRBJ2-3; 10 bases match TRBD2. The CDR3 consists of 16 residues. The ends lost 4 bases at V and 5 bases at J; junction bases unmatched: 9. The germline V gene encodes CDR1 LGHDT and CDR2 YNNKEL (reference sequence). In DNA, the CDR3 is TGTGCCAGCAGCCCTTTAGCGGGAGGCCATGGAGATACGCAGTATTTT. Protein product: CASSPLAGGHGDTQYF.

This clonotype showed up many times. The chain combines TRBV12-3 or TRBV12-4 with TRBJ1-1, with D possibly being TRBD1 (5 bases). CDR3 length: 11 amino acids. Trimming pared 5 bases from V and 4 bases from J, leaving 5 bases between. CDR3 sequence (DNA): TGTGCCAGCAGTGGGGCCACTGAAGCTTTCTTT. It is translated as CASSGATEAFF.